This TCR beta chain was sequenced in a study of Ad26.COV2.S vaccination and SARS-CoV-2 variants. Study background: Into the muscle, Ad26.COV2.S was dosed once or twice, 56 days apart.

Treatment here: 15 to 20 received Ad26.COV2.S at low or high dose, single or two shots; about 5 received placebo; per-sample allocation not given. Repertoires come from day 63 after the first vaccine or placebo injection. The CDR3 length is 15 residues. In germline, CDR1 is KGHSH, CDR2 LQKENI. Unmatched junction bases numbered 9, after V lost 3 bases and J lost 5 bases. Sequencing used immunoSEQ multiplex PCR; TCRdb keeps in-frame clones, though not all of them. The sample contains hundreds of thousands of clones, roughly 87% of which appear only once. The sample was peripheral blood, taken in a trial of Ad26.COV2.S vaccine versus placebo. This sequence was found in a person aged 18-60 years who received the Ad26.COV2.S COVID-19 vaccine or a placebo. V and J are TRBV18 and TRBJ1-2, with 7 nucleotides matching TRBD1. The CDR3 spells CASSPGPGQLYGYTF. DNA of the CDR3: TGTGCCAGCTCACCTGGACCGGGACAGCTTTATGGCTACACCTTC. The full variable domain, its missing parts supplied by reference TRBV18 and TRBJ1-2, is NAGVMQNPRHLVRRRGQEARLRCSPMKGHSHVYWYRQLPEEGLKFMVYLQKENIIDESGMPKERFSAEFPKEGPSILRIQQVVRGDSAAYFCASSPGPGQLYGYTFGSGTRLTVV.